This T cell receptor (beta chain) was found in a study of shared clonotypes between healthy human individuals. In the authors' methods: Sequence data from immunoSEQ were junction-only and lacked quality scores; consequently, filtering differed. TCRdb's table, derived via immunoSEQ multiplex PCR, lists solely in-frame clones and lacks some. That table furnishes V, J and clone size, whereas the DNA furnished D and trimming. This table has fewer than 1 million clones, 95% to 97% appearing once. V was cut by 4 bases and J by 4 bases, with 20 bases left in between. CDR3 length: 15 amino acids. The V gene's germline CDR1 is GTSNPN and CDR2 SVGIG (reference sequence). It was CD45RO-negative cells, positively selected for CCR7, that made up naive CD8 cells, with terminally differentiated effector memory CD45RA+ cells excluded.

J is TRBJ2-7 and V is TRBV30; possible D gene TRBD1, 6 bases. Sequencing was carried out using naive CD8+ T cells sorted from blood. This sequence originates from a man in his thirties or forties in good health. The CDR3 nucleotides are TGTGCCTGGAACCCTCGGACAGACGGCGGATACGAGCAGTACTTC. It yields the protein CAWNPRTDGGYEQYF.